These 14 T cell receptor beta chains were all obtained from the same sample, sequenced in a study of blood T cell repertoires in COVID-19. Produced via immunoSEQ multiplex PCR; TCRdb's table is partial and in-frame only. Of some 75,000 clones listed, 75% to 90% are singletons. Sequencing was carried out using peripheral blood. These receptors were taken from a man in his forties or fifties with COVID-19, enrolled during active disease.

The chain is built from TRBV19 and TRBJ1-5; TRBD1 might be the D (5 bases). Germline CDR1 LNHDA, CDR2 SQIVND (reference sequence). The CDR3 is made up of 15 amino acids. The V and J ends lost 9 bases and 5 bases respectively, with 20 bases between them. The CDR3 DNA reads as TGTGCCAGCCGCAACGGGGGGAATTATGATCAGCCCCAGCATTTT. It specifies CASRNGGNYDQPQHF.

The chain carries TRBV2 and TRBJ2-7; D perhaps matches TRBD2 (5 bases). The germline V gene has CDR1 SNHLY and CDR2 FYNNEI. The V end lost 1 base, the J end lost 1 base, and 8 bases lay between the germline ends. The length of the CDR3 is 14 residues. CDR3 residues: CASSEDAGSYEQYF. CDR3 nucleotide sequence: TGTGCCAGCAGTGAAGATGCGGGTTCCTACGAGCAGTACTTC.

This chain links TRBV7-2 with TRBJ2-6; TRBD1 matches at 7 bases. Trimming at V came to 2 bases and at J to 0 bases, leaving 1 base not matched to a gene. Germline values: CDR1 SGHTA, CDR2 FQGNSA. There are 16 residues in the CDR3. CDR3 coding DNA: TGTGCCAGCAGCTTACAGGGGGTCTCTGGGGCCAACGTCCTGACTTTC. It codes for CASSLQGVSGANVLTF.

The genes are TRBV5-1 and TRBJ1-2, with D tentatively TRBD1 (6 bases). Trimming left V 5 bases short and J 2 bases short, with 10 bases between. Germline CDR1 and CDR2: SGHRS and YFSETQ. The CDR3 has 13 amino acids. CDR3 nucleotides: TGCGCCAGCAGGGTGGACAGCAACTATGGCTACACCTTC. This codes for CASRVDSNYGYTF.

This clone was detected only a few times. CDR3 protein: CASSVGRGPNYGYTF. The CDR3, as DNA: TGTGCCAGCAGTGTCGGCAGGGGGCCCAACTATGGCTACACCTTC. This sequence joins TRBV28 and TRBJ1-2, with TRBD1 matching 8 bases. Per germline, CDR1 MDHEN and CDR2 SYDVKM. The CDR3 sequence is 15 residues long. After removal of 5 bases from V and 2 bases from J, the junction contained 7 bases not matched to a gene.

This rearrangement joins TRBV5-4 to TRBJ2-7, with D perhaps TRBD2 (6 bases). The CDR3 contains 15 residues. V was cut by 4 bases and J by 6 bases, with 20 bases left in between. Per the germline V gene, CDR1 is SGHNT and CDR2 is YYREEE (reference sequence). CDR3 nucleotide sequence: TGTGCCAGCAGCGGGGAACCTCTTTCTAGCGCCGAGCAGTACTTC. Protein sequence: CASSGEPLSSAEQYF.

The chain uses TRBV5-4 and TRBJ2-2; D ambiguous. CDR1 is SGHNT and CDR2 is YYREEE in the germline V gene (reference sequence). The CDR3 is 13 residues long. V was trimmed by 2 bases and J by 5 bases, leaving 7 bases between them. CDR3 in DNA: TGTGCCAGCAGCTTTTTTTATACCGGGGAGCTGTTTTTT. Translating gives CASSFFYTGELFF.

V is TRBV18 and J is TRBJ2-7, with 13 positions matching TRBD2. The J segment lost 6 bases and the V segment lost 0 bases, leaving 2 bases of the junction unmatched. This CDR3 contains 15 residues. CDR1 and CDR2 (germline): KGHSH, LQKENI. The CDR3 protein is CASSPPGLAGREQYF. The CDR3 DNA follows: TGTGCCAGCTCACCACCGGGACTAGCGGGACGCGAGCAGTACTTC.

The chain has TRBV18 and TRBJ2-3; D is unclear. CDR1 is KGHSH, CDR2 LQKENI, per germline. The CDR3 contains 13 residues. The germline V and J ends were trimmed by 3 bases and 6 bases, with 10 bases remaining between them. The CDR3: CASSPSPHDTQYF. In DNA, the CDR3 is TGTGCCAGCTCACCCTCTCCACACGATACGCAGTATTTT.

This clone was counted a single time. This chain links TRBV29-1 with TRBJ1-4; no definite D call. Germline values: CDR1 SQVTM, CDR2 ANQGSEA. V dropped 6 bases and J dropped 4 bases, with 6 bases sitting between them. This CDR3 has 11 residues. Written as DNA, the CDR3 is TGCAGCGTATACTTTAATGAAAAACTGTTTTTT. Its translation is CSVYFNEKLFF.

The chain is built from TRBV29-1 and TRBJ2-3, with D possibly TRBD1 on 5 matching bases. Trimming took 7 bases from V and 1 from J, leaving 12 bases between them. The CDR3 consists of 13 residues. In germline, CDR1 is SQVTM, CDR2 ANQGSEA. The CDR3 reads CSARTGGTDTQYF. The CDR3 coding sequence is TGCAGCGCCCGAACAGGAGGCACAGATACGCAGTATTTT.

The rearrangement joins TRBV7-3 to TRBJ2-7, with D possibly TRBD1 on 6 matching bases. There are 16 residues in the CDR3. In germline, CDR1 is SGHTA, CDR2 FQGTGA. Trimming shortened V by 5 bases and J by 6 bases, and 23 bases separated the two germline ends. The CDR3 DNA reads as TGTGCCAGCAGCCCCCAAACAGGGACCCCCTCCAGCGAGCAGTACTTC. It is translated as CASSPQTGTPSSEQYF.

The chain employs TRBV28 and TRBJ1-2; maybe TRBD1 (5 bases). The germline gives CDR1 MDHEN, CDR2 SYDVKM. V shed 9 bases and J shed 0 bases, with 11 bases lying between them. This CDR3 has 13 residues. The CDR3 DNA reads as TGTGCCAGTCGACAGAACCCTAACTATGGCTACACCTTC. As protein: CASRQNPNYGYTF.

This clone qualifies as medium-sized (0.01 to 0.1%). The V gene is TRBV27, the J gene TRBJ1-1, with TRBD1 matching over 11 bases. V lost 5 bases to trimming and J lost 5 bases; unmatched junction nucleotides: 7. In germline, CDR1 is MNHEY, CDR2 SMNVEV (reference sequence). CDR3 length equals 15 residues. CDR3 in amino acids: CASSTDRGRSTEAFF. CDR3 bases: TGTGCCAGCAGTACGGACAGGGGGCGCAGTACTGAAGCTTTCTTT.